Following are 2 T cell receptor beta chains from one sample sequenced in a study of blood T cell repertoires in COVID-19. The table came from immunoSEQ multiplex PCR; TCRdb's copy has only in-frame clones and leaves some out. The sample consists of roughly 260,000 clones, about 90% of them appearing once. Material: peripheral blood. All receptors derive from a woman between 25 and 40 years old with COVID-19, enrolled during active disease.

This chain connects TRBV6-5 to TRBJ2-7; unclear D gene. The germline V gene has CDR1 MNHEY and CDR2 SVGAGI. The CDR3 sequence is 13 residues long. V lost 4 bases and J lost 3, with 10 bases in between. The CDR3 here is CASSFASYYEQYF. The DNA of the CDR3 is TGTGCCAGCAGTTTCGCTAGTTACTACGAGCAGTACTTC.

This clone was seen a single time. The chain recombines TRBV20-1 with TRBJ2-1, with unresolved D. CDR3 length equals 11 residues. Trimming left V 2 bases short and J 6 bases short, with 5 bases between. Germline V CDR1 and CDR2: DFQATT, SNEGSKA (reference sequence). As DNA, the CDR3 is TGCAGTGCTAGACGGGTCAATGAGCAGTTCTTC. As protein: CSARRVNEQFF.